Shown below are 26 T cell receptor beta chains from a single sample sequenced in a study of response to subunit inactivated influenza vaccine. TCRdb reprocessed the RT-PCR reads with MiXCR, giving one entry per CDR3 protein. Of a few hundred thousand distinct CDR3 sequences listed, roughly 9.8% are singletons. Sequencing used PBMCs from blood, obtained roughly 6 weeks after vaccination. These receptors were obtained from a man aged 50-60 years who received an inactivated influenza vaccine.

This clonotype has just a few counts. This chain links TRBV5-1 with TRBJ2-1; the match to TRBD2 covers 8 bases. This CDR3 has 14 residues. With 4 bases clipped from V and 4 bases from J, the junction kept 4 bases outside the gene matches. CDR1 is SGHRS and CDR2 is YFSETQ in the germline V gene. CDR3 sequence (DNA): TGCGCCAGCAGCCCGGGCGGGGGGTACAATGAGCAGTTCTTC. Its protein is CASSPGGGYNEQFF.

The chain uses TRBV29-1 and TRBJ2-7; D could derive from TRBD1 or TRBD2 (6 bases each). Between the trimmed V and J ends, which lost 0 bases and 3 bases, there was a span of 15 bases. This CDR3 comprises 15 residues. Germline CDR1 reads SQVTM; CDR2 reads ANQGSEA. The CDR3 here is CSVEDTWGASYEQYF. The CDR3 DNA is TGCAGCGTTGAAGATACGTGGGGGGCCAGCTACGAGCAGTACTTC.

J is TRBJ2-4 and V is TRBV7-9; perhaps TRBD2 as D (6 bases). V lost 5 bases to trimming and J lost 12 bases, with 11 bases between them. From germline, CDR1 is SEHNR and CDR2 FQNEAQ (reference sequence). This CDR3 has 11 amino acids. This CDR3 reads CASSPGTSQYF. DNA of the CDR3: TGTGCCAGCAGCCCCGGGACTTCTCAGTACTTC.

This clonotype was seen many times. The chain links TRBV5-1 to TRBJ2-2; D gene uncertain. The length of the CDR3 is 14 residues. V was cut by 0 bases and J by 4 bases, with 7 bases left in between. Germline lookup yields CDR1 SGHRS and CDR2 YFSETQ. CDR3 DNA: TGCGCCAGCAGCTTGGAAGGACCCACCGGGGAGCTGTTTTTT. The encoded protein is CASSLEGPTGELFF.

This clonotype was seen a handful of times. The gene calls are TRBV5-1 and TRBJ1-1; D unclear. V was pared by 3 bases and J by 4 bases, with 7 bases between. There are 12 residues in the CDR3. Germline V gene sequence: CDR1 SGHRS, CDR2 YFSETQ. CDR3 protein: CASSSQSTEAFF. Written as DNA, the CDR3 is TGCGCCAGCAGCTCACAGTCCACTGAAGCTTTCTTT.

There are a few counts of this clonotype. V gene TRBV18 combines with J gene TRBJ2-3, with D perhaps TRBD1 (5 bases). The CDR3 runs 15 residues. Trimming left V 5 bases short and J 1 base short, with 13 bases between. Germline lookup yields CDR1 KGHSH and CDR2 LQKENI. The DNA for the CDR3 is TGTGCCAGCTCATCCCACGGACAACGCACAGATACGCAGTATTTT. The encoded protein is CASSSHGQRTDTQYF.

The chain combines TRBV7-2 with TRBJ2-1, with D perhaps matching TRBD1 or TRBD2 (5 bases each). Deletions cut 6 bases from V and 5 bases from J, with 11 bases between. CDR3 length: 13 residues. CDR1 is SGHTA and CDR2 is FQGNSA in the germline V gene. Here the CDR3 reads CASRLGPDNEQFF. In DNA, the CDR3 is TGTGCCAGCAGACTGGGACCGGACAATGAGCAGTTCTTC.

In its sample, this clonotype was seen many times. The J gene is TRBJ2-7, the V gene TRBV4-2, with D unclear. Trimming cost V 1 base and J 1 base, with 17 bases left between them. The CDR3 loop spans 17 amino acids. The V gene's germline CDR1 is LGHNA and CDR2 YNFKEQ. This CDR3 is CASSQVDSGRDSYEQYF. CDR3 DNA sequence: TGTGCCAGCAGCCAAGTTGATTCGGGCAGAGATTCCTACGAGCAGTACTTC.

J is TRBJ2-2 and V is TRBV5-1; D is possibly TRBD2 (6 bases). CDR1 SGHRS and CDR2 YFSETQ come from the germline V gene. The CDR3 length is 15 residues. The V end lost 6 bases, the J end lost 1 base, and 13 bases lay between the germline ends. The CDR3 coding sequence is TGCGCCAGCACCACCGGGGGACTGAACACCGGGGAGCTGTTTTTT. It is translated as CASTTGGLNTGELFF. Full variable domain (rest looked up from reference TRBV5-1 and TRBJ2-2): KAGVTQTPRYLIKTRGQQVTLSCSPISGHRSVSWYQQTPGQGLQFLFEYFSETQRNKGNFPGRFSGRQFSNSRSEMNVSTLELGDSALYLCASTTGGLNTGELFFGEGSRLTVL.

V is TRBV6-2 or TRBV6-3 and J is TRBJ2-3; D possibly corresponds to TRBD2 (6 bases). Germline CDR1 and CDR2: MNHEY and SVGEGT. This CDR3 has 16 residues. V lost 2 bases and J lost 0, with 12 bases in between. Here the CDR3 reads CASSYGDLSSTDTQYF. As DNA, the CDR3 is TGTGCCAGCAGTTACGGGGACTTATCCAGCACAGATACGCAGTATTTT.

The CDR3 spells CASSYKRGGLENEQFF. The CDR3 nucleotides are TGTGCCAGCAGTTATAAGAGGGGGGGCCTTGAAAATGAGCAGTTCTTC. The chain carries TRBV6-5 and TRBJ2-1, with D possibly matching TRBD2 (7 bases). Per germline, CDR1 MNHEY and CDR2 SVGAGI. The CDR3 has 16 residues. Trimming took 3 bases from V and 7 from J, leaving 19 bases between them.

The chain's CDR3 is CASSYAVPGVNKETQYF. Written as DNA, the CDR3 is TGTGCCAGCAGTTACGCCGTACCGGGGGTGAATAAAGAGACCCAGTACTTC. V is TRBV6-2 or TRBV6-3 and J is TRBJ2-5; D might be TRBD2 (6 bases). V was shortened by 2 bases and J by 3 bases, with 19 bases between the two germline ends. The CDR3 runs to 17 residues. Germline V gene sequence: CDR1 MNHEY, CDR2 SVGEGT.

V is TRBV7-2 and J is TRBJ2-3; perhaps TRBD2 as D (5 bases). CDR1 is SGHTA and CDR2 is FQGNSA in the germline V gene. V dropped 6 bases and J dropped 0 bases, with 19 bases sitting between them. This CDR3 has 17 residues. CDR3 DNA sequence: TGTGCCAGCAGATCTCACGGCGTGGGAGTAAGCACAGATACGCAGTATTTT. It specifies CASRSHGVGVSTDTQYF.

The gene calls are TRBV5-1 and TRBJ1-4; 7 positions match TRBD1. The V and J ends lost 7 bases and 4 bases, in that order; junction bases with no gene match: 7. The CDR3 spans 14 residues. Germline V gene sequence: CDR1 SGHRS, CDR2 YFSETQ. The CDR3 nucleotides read TGCGCCAGCCAGCGGGACAGTGGTAATGAAAAACTGTTTTTT. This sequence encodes CASQRDSGNEKLFF. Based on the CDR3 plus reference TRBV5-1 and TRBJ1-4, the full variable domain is KAGVTQTPRYLIKTRGQQVTLSCSPISGHRSVSWYQQTPGQGLQFLFEYFSETQRNKGNFPGRFSGRQFSNSRSEMNVSTLELGDSALYLCASQRDSGNEKLFFGSGTQLSVL.

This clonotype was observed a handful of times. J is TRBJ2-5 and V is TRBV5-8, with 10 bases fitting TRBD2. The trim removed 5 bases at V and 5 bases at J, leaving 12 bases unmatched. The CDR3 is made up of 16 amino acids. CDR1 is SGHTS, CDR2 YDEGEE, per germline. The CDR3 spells CASSDSSGRGSETQYF. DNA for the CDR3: TGTGCCAGCAGTGATTCTAGCGGGAGAGGGTCGGAGACCCAGTACTTC.

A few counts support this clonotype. CDR3 DNA: TGTGCCAGCAGTTGGTTCCCGAGGGAGACCCAGTACTTC. Its protein is CASSWFPRETQYF. V usage is TRBV6-5 and J usage is TRBJ2-5; the D is unclear. This CDR3 is built from 13 residues. Looked up from germline, CDR1 is MNHEY and CDR2 is SVGAGI. The V end was cut by 4 bases, the J end by 5 bases, with 11 bases between.

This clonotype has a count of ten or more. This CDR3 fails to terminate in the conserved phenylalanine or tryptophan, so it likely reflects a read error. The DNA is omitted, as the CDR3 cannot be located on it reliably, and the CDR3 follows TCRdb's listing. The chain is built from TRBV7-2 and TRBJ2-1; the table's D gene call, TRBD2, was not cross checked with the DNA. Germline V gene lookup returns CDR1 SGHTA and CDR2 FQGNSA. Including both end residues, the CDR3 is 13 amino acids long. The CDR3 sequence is CASSLGGLAGPTL.

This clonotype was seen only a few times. CDR3 sequence (DNA): TGTGCCAGCAGCTTAACGATCCGGGACACCATATATTTT. Protein product: CASSLTIRDTIYF. V is TRBV7-2 and J is TRBJ1-3; D is unresolved. CDR3 length: 13 amino acids. Germline V gives CDR1 SGHTA, CDR2 FQGNSA. V lost 2 bases to trimming and J lost 8 bases, with 10 bases between them.

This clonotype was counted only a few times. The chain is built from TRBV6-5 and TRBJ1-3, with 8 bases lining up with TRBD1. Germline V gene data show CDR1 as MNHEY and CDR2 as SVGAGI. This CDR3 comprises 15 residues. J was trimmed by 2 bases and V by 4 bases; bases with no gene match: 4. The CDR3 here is CASSFPGGAGNTIYF. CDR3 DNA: TGTGCCAGCAGTTTCCCAGGGGGCGCTGGAAACACCATATATTTT.

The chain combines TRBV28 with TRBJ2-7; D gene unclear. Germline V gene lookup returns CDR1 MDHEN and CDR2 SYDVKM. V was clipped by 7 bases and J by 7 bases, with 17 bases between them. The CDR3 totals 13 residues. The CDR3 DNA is TGTGCCAGCAATCTTGCGGCCCTGGAAGAGCAGTACTTC. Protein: CASNLAALEEQYF.

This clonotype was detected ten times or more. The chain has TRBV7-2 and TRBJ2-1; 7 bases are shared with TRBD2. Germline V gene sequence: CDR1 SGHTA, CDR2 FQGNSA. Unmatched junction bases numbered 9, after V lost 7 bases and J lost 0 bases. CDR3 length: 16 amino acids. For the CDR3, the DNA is TGTGCCAGCATCCCCTTCGGCGGGAGCTCCTACAATGAGCAGTTCTTC. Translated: CASIPFGGSSYNEQFF.

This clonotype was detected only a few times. The CDR3 DNA reads TGTGCCAGCAGCTTAGCGTGGGGGTCTGGGGCCAACGTCCTGACTTTC. Amino acids: CASSLAWGSGANVLTF. The J gene is TRBJ2-6, the V gene TRBV7-8; D might be TRBD1 or TRBD2, each matching 5 bases. The V gene lost 0 bases and the J gene lost 1 base, with 7 bases spanning the gap. The CDR3 runs to 16 residues. Germline V lookup: CDR1 SGHVS, CDR2 FQNEAQ.

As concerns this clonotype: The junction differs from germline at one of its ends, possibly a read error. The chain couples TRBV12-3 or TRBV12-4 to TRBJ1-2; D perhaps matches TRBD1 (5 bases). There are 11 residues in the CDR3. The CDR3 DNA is TGTGCCAGCAGTTCAATAAGGGGCCTTAGGTTC. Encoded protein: CASSSIRGLRF.

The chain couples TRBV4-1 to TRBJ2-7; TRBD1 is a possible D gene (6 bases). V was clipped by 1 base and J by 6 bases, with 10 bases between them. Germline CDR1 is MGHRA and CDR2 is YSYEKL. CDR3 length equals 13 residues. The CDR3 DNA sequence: TGCGCCAGCAGCCAAGCCAGGGGTCGCGAGCAGTACTTC. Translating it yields CASSQARGREQYF.

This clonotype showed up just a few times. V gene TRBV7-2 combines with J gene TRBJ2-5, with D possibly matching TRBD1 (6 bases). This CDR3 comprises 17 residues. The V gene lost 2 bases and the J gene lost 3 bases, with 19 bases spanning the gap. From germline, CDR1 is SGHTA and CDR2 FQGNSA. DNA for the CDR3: TGTGCCAGCAGCTTATCTCGCACCGGGACAACCAAAGAGACCCAGTACTTC. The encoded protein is CASSLSRTGTTKETQYF.

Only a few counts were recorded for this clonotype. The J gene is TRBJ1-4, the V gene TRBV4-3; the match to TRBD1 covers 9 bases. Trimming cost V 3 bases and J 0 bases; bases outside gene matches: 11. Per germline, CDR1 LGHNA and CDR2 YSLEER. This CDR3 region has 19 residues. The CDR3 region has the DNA TGCGCCAGCAGCCAGCGCACAGGGGGCAACCTGGCAACTAATGAAAAACTGTTTTTT. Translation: CASSQRTGGNLATNEKLFF.